The 30 T cell receptor beta chains below were found in one sample sequenced in a study of blood T cell repertoires in COVID-19. Method: immunoSEQ multiplex PCR; TCRdb's copy keeps in-frame clones and lacks some. The sample shows about 140,000 clones, approximately 85% of them seen only once. Sequenced sample: peripheral blood. Receptors originate from a woman of 80 years or more with acute or convalescent COVID-19.

The chain joins TRBV28 to TRBJ1-5; 8 bases are shared with TRBD1. V shed 4 bases and J 3 bases; nucleotides not matched to a gene: 5. The CDR3 runs 15 residues. Germline values: CDR1 MDHEN, CDR2 SYDVKM. The CDR3 DNA sequence: TGTGCCAGCAGTTCCTTGGGACAGGACAATCAGCCCCAGCATTTT. Amino acid sequence: CASSSLGQDNQPQHF.

The J gene is TRBJ1-6, the V gene TRBV28; no firm D call. The CDR3 is 13 amino acids. The ends were cut back, 7 bases at V and 0 bases at J, with 4 bases in the middle. Per the germline V gene, CDR1 is MDHEN and CDR2 is SYDVKM. The CDR3, as DNA: TGTGCCAGCACTTACTCCTATAATTCACCCCTCCACTTT. Translating gives CASTYSYNSPLHF.

This chain connects TRBV9 to TRBJ2-1; D not certain. The V gene lost 3 bases and the J gene lost 5 bases, with 3 bases spanning the gap. There are 11 residues in the CDR3. CDR1 is SGDLS and CDR2 is YYNGEE in the germline V gene. In DNA, the CDR3 is TGTGCCAGCAGCGCCAACAATGAGCAGTTCTTC. Residues: CASSANNEQFF.

This sequence joins TRBV5-1 and TRBJ1-5; 9 nucleotides align to TRBD1. The trim removed 4 bases at V and 5 bases at J, leaving 7 bases unmatched. Germline-derived CDR1 and CDR2 are SGHRS and YFSETQ. CDR3 length equals 15 residues. CDR3 loop: CASSPGQGWDQPQHF. CDR3 DNA sequence: TGCGCCAGCAGCCCGGGACAGGGTTGGGATCAGCCCCAGCATTTT.

This rearrangement joins TRBV7-9 to TRBJ2-3; D not resolved. Trimming shortened V by 5 bases and J by 3 bases, and 18 bases separated the two germline ends. The CDR3 covers 16 residues. Germline values: CDR1 SEHNR, CDR2 FQNEAQ (reference sequence). CDR3 in amino acids: CASSPGRPRQTDTQYF. CDR3 bases: TGTGCCAGCAGCCCAGGTCGGCCACGACAAACAGATACGCAGTATTTT.

This clone has only one observation. The chain joins TRBV24-1 to TRBJ2-1; no firm D call. The V end lost 4 bases, the J end lost 0 bases, and 12 bases lay between the germline ends. The V gene's germline CDR1 is KGHDR and CDR2 SFDVKD. This CDR3 spans 16 amino acids. CDR3 DNA sequence: TGTGCCACCAGTGACTCTTTTAGGAGCTCCTACAATGAGCAGTTCTTC. Amino acids: CATSDSFRSSYNEQFF.

The gene calls are TRBV5-1 and TRBJ1-1; 7 bases map to TRBD1. V gave up 7 bases and J gave up 1 base; unmatched junction bases: 4. Germline V gives CDR1 SGHRS, CDR2 YFSETQ. The CDR3 extends over 13 amino acids. The CDR3 DNA reads as TGCGCCAGCTCGGGACAGCCGAACACTGAAGCTTTCTTT. Translated, it gives CASSGQPNTEAFF.

In this sample, this clone turned up once. This chain uses TRBV7-2 with TRBJ1-3; the D is unclear. This CDR3 is built from 16 residues. V was clipped by 6 bases and J by 2 bases, with 17 bases between them. Germline CDR1 is SGHTA and CDR2 is FQGNSA. DNA for the CDR3: TGTGCCAGCAGGCAAGACGATTTCGGGGCTGGAAACACCATATATTTT. This gives the protein CASRQDDFGAGNTIYF.

This chain connects TRBV6-2 or TRBV6-3 to TRBJ2-1; 10 nucleotides match TRBD2. CDR3 length equals 15 residues. The germline V gene encodes CDR1 MNHEY and CDR2 SVGEGT. J lost 9 bases, V lost 5 bases, and 10 bases had no gene match. CDR3 DNA sequence: TGTGCCAGCAGTAAAGCGGGAGGGTTTCCCCTTGAGCAGTTCTTC. Its translation is CASSKAGGFPLEQFF.

The V and J genes are TRBV24-1 and TRBJ2-3; D perhaps matches TRBD1 (5 bases). Trimming removed 5 bases from V and 0 bases from J, with 17 bases in between. Looked up from germline, CDR1 is KGHDR and CDR2 is SFDVKD. The CDR3 runs to 17 residues. Here the CDR3 reads CATSGFDRVLSTDTQYF. CDR3 nucleotide sequence: TGTGCCACCAGTGGTTTTGACAGAGTCCTTAGCACAGATACGCAGTATTTT.

The chain uses TRBV6-2 or TRBV6-3 and TRBJ2-7, with 8 nucleotides matching TRBD2. Germline V CDR1 and CDR2: MNHEY, SVGEGT. This CDR3 spans 17 amino acids. Losses at the gene ends were 2 bases for V and 0 bases for J; bases not matched to a gene: 9. The CDR3: CASSYGLAGTHSYEQYF. The CDR3 DNA follows: TGTGCCAGCAGTTACGGTCTAGCGGGCACCCACTCCTACGAGCAGTACTTC.

This chain uses TRBV10-3 with TRBJ2-5; D is possibly TRBD2 (5 bases). CDR3 length equals 13 residues. Trimming removed 4 bases from V and 4 bases from J, with 10 bases in between. Germline V gene lookup returns CDR1 ENHRY and CDR2 SYGVKD. For the CDR3, the DNA is TGTGCCATCAGTGTGGAGGTGGGAGAGACCCAGTACTTC. Translating gives CAISVEVGETQYF.

The rearrangement uses TRBV2 and TRBJ2-7; no clear D gene. The CDR3 is 11 residues long. The V end lost 6 bases, the J end lost 0 bases, and 3 bases lay between the germline ends. Per the germline V gene, CDR1 is SNHLY and CDR2 is FYNNEI. The DNA of the CDR3 is TGTGCCAGCAGCGGCTCCTACGAGCAGTACTTC. Protein: CASSGSYEQYF.

This clone was counted once. The V gene is TRBV4-1, the J gene TRBJ1-6; no clear D gene. The CDR3 sequence is 12 residues long. CDR1 is MGHRA, CDR2 YSYEKL, per germline. V was cut by 4 bases and J by 10 bases, with 8 bases left in between. CDR3 in DNA: TGCGCCAGCAGCCTAATTAGCTCACCCCTCCACTTT. Its translation: CASSLISSPLHF.

The chain couples TRBV7-3 to TRBJ1-6; no definite D call. CDR1 is SGHTA, CDR2 FQGTGA, per germline. Trimming cost V 3 bases and J 10 bases, with 10 bases left between them. The CDR3 runs 13 residues. CDR3 in amino acids: CASSFSGSSPLHF. DNA for the CDR3: TGTGCCAGCAGCTTCTCAGGTTCATCACCCCTCCACTTT.

The chain recombines TRBV2 with TRBJ2-4; no clear D. The CDR3 consists of 11 residues. Germline CDR1 SNHLY, CDR2 FYNNEI. V was shortened by 8 bases and J by 14 bases, with 16 bases between the two germline ends. The CDR3 DNA sequence: TGTGCCAGCGGAGTCGAGAGAAAAGAGTACTTC. It translates to CASGVERKEYF.

The CDR3 coding sequence is TGTGCCAGCAGCTTGGAACTAGCTGGACACGTAGAGCAGTTCTTC. It encodes CASSLELAGHVEQFF. The V gene is TRBV5-6, the J gene TRBJ2-1, with D possibly TRBD2 on 6 matching bases. CDR1 is SGHDT, CDR2 YYEEEE, per germline. CDR3 length equals 15 residues. V lost 0 bases to trimming and J lost 10 bases, with 17 bases between them.

The rearrangement joins TRBV2 to TRBJ1-2; D call uncertain. The CDR3 is 13 amino acids. V dropped 4 bases and J dropped 2 bases, with 8 bases sitting between them. Germline-derived CDR1 and CDR2 are SNHLY and FYNNEI. CDR3 amino acids: CASSGATNYGYTF. Written as DNA, the CDR3 is TGTGCCAGCAGTGGGGCGACAAACTATGGCTACACCTTC.

V gene TRBV10-3 combines with J gene TRBJ2-7; TRBD1 agrees at 9 bases. The CDR3 is 14 amino acids. In germline, CDR1 is ENHRY, CDR2 SYGVKD. Trimming at V came to 6 bases and at J to 4 bases, leaving 7 bases not matched to a gene. CDR3 amino acids: CAIRSGQGIYEQYF. CDR3 in DNA: TGTGCCATCAGATCGGGACAGGGAATTTACGAGCAGTACTTC.

The V call is TRBV5-4, the J call TRBJ2-7, with TRBD2 identical over 14 bases. V lost 3 bases, J lost 2 bases, and 7 bases stayed unmatched. CDR1 and CDR2 (germline): SGHNT, YYREEE (reference sequence). CDR3 size: 17 residues. The CDR3 sequence: CASSSGTSGGSPYEQYF. CDR3 nucleotides: TGTGCCAGCAGCTCCGGGACTAGCGGGGGTTCTCCCTACGAGCAGTACTTC.

The rearrangement uses TRBV5-1 and TRBJ2-1, with 13 positions matching TRBD2. Germline values: CDR1 SGHRS, CDR2 YFSETQ. This CDR3 region has 17 residues. J gave up 4 bases and V 4 bases, and 8 bases lay outside the gene matches. In DNA form, the CDR3 reads TGCGCCAGCAGCACAGGACTAGCGGGAGATTCTTACAATGAGCAGTTCTTC. Translating gives CASSTGLAGDSYNEQFF. Full variable domain (outside the CDR3, taken from reference TRBV5-1 and TRBJ2-1): KAGVTQTPRYLIKTRGQQVTLSCSPISGHRSVSWYQQTPGQGLQFLFEYFSETQRNKGNFPGRFSGRQFSNSRSEMNVSTLELGDSALYLCASSTGLAGDSYNEQFFGPGTRLTVL.

The chain recombines TRBV4-2 with TRBJ2-3; TRBD2 might be the D (5 bases). The CDR3 is 14 amino acids. CDR1 is LGHNA, CDR2 YNFKEQ, per germline. Trimming left V 1 base short and J 4 bases short, with 9 bases between. The CDR3 coding sequence is TGTGCCAGCAGCCAAGTGCTAGCACCAGATACGCAGTATTTT. This sequence encodes CASSQVLAPDTQYF.

In nucleotides, the CDR3 is TGCGCCAGCAGCTTGGCCACCACAGGGAGTGGCACAGATACGCAGTATTTT. It codes for CASSLATTGSGTDTQYF. V is TRBV5-1 and J is TRBJ2-3; maybe TRBD1 (6 bases). CDR3 length: 17 amino acids. CDR1 is SGHRS and CDR2 is YFSETQ in the germline V gene. V gave up 0 bases and J gave up 1 base, with 15 bases separating them.

The chain is built from TRBV5-1 and TRBJ2-3; the match to TRBD2 covers 9 bases. With V trimmed by 4 bases and J by 0 bases, 6 bases remained unmatched. Germline CDR1 SGHRS, CDR2 YFSETQ. The CDR3 has 16 residues. CDR3 sequence: CASSIQTSGSTDTQYF. The CDR3 bases are TGCGCCAGCAGCATCCAGACTAGCGGTAGCACAGATACGCAGTATTTT.

This chain connects TRBV5-1 to TRBJ1-1, with D perhaps TRBD1 (5 bases). Trimming left V 2 bases short and J 5 bases short, with 19 bases between. The CDR3 consists of 16 residues. Germline V CDR1 and CDR2: SGHRS, YFSETQ. The DNA of the CDR3 is TGCGCCAGCAGCTTACAACCAGGCGGGGGAGGGACTGAAGCTTTCTTT. It yields the protein CASSLQPGGGGTEAFF.

The chain recombines TRBV20-1 with TRBJ1-6; the D is unclear. CDR3 length equals 12 residues. Trimming pared 3 bases from V and 7 bases from J, leaving 7 bases between. Germline values: CDR1 DFQATT, CDR2 SNEGSKA (reference sequence). CDR3 sequence: CSASSTNSPLHF. As DNA, the CDR3 is TGCAGTGCTAGTTCTACCAATTCACCCCTCCACTTT.

The V and J genes are TRBV28 and TRBJ1-5; the D gene is possibly TRBD1 (5 bases). Germline-derived CDR1 and CDR2 are MDHEN and SYDVKM. The CDR3 length is 12 residues. V was shortened by 5 bases and J by 9 bases, with 11 bases between the two germline ends. The DNA of the CDR3 is TGTGCCAGCAGTATCACAGGTGTGCCCCAGCATTTT. Protein sequence: CASSITGVPQHF.

This clone has only one observation. The V and J genes are TRBV28 and TRBJ2-7; the D gene is possibly TRBD2 (5 bases). Per germline, CDR1 MDHEN and CDR2 SYDVKM. The germline V and J ends were trimmed by 4 bases and 0 bases, with 19 bases remaining between them. The CDR3 runs 17 residues. The CDR3 reads CASSSPGRIGSSYEQYF. DNA of the CDR3: TGTGCCAGCAGTTCCCCCGGACGGATTGGGAGCTCCTACGAGCAGTACTTC.

This clone showed up just a few times. The chain uses TRBV9 and TRBJ2-7; 7 bases are shared with TRBD1. V lost 4 bases and J lost 10; bases outside the gene matches: 11. The CDR3 has 13 amino acids. Germline V gene lookup returns CDR1 SGDLS and CDR2 YYNGEE. CDR3 residues: CASSPLGQGVQYF. For the CDR3, the DNA is TGTGCCAGCAGCCCCCTCGGGCAGGGGGTTCAGTACTTC.

The V gene is TRBV28, the J gene TRBJ2-5, with 7 positions matching TRBD2. J was trimmed by 4 bases and V by 1 base; bases with no gene match: 15. The CDR3 extends over 18 amino acids. Germline CDR1 MDHEN, CDR2 SYDVKM. The CDR3 nucleotides are TGTGCCAGCAGTTTATTTTCTTGGAGGGGAGGGTTGCGAGAGACCCAGTACTTC. This codes for CASSLFSWRGGLRETQYF.